A selection of T cell receptor beta chains follows, all from one sample in a study of control samples from healthy donors and cancer patients. Profiling relied on immunoSEQ multiplex PCR, and the TCRdb table lists in-frame clones only, not all of them. In the table there are about 110,000 clones, 90% of which are singletons. The source material was blood. These TCRs come from a human donor in good health. The donor label of this sample is uncertain. CDR3s include the opening cysteine and the closing phenylalanine or tryptophan. A D gene is named only where the DNA matches it firmly. The size field is filled for only some rows; it gives once, few, many or a size class.

V gene	D gene	clone size	J gene	CDR3 DNA	CDR3 protein
TRBV3-1/TRBV3-2	.	.	TRBJ1-1	TGTGCCAGCAGCCTCGGGGGGGCCCTTGAAGCTTTCTTT	CASSLGGALEAFF
TRBV7-9	.	.	TRBJ2-5	TGTGCCAGCAGCTTGTACCAAGAGACCCAGTACTTC	CASSLYQETQYF
TRBV19	.	.	TRBJ1-1	TGTGCCAGTAGTATGCGACATACCACTCATATTGTGAACACTGAAGCTTTCTTT	CASSMRHTTHIVNTEAFF
TRBV30	TRBD1	.	TRBJ2-5	TGTGCCTGGAGTGGCAGGGGGGAGACCCAGTACTTC	CAWSGRGETQYF
TRBV5-1	TRBD1	once	TRBJ2-5	TGCGCCAGCAGCTTAGGGGACAGCATGATCCAAGAGACCCAGTACTTC	CASSLGDSMIQETQYF
TRBV7-9	TRBD2	.	TRBJ2-7	TGTGCCAGCAGCTTACCTAGCGGGGGGCGTCACGAGCAGTACTTC	CASSLPSGGRHEQYF
TRBV2	.	.	TRBJ1-4	TGTGCCAGCAGTGAGTCCCGGTGGACTAATGAAAAACTGTTTTTT	CASSESRWTNEKLFF
TRBV28	.	.	TRBJ1-6	TGTGCCACCAGAGACTTGAATTCACCCCTCCACTTT	CATRDLNSPLHF
TRBV4-1	.	once	TRBJ2-3	TGCGCCAGCAGCCAAGTCTCGGGACTCCGGAGCGGCACAGATACGCAGTATTTT	CASSQVSGLRSGTDTQYF
TRBV9	.	.	TRBJ2-5	TGTGCCAGCAGCGTTCACTTCAGGGACCAAGAGACCCAGTACTTC	CASSVHFRDQETQYF
TRBV3-1/TRBV3-2	TRBD1	.	TRBJ2-7	TGTGCCAGCAGTCCCGACAGGGAACATCAGTACTTC	CASSPDREHQYF
TRBV28	TRBD1	.	TRBJ1-1	TGTGCCAGCAGAGGGGGCGGGTTAACGAACACTGAAGCTTTCTTT	CASRGGGLTNTEAFF
TRBV2	TRBD2	.	TRBJ2-1	TGTGCCAGCAGTGGGACTAGCGGGAATAGATACAATGAGCAGTTCTTC	CASSGTSGNRYNEQFF
TRBV6-6	TRBD1	.	TRBJ1-5	TGTGCCAGCAGTGCACGGGGACAGATCAATCAGCCCCAGCATTTT	CASSARGQINQPQHF
TRBV2	TRBD1	few	TRBJ1-1	TGTGCCAGCAGACACAGGGGAGAGAGCACTGAAGCTTTCTTT	CASRHRGESTEAFF
TRBV24-1	.	.	TRBJ2-1	TGTGCCACCAGTGTCCCGACAGGTCAGCAGTTCTTC	CATSVPTGQQFF
TRBV7-9	TRBD1	.	TRBJ1-3	TGTGCCAGCAGCTCGTGGACAGGGGGCTTCACCATATATTTT	CASSSWTGGFTIYF
TRBV3-1/TRBV3-2	.	.	TRBJ1-4	TGTGCCAGCAGGGACATGACAGACACGACAACTAATGAAAAACTGTTTTTT	CASRDMTDTTTNEKLFF
TRBV7-2	.	.	TRBJ2-2	TGTGCCAGCGGAAAGTCCGGGGAGCTGTTTTTT	CASGKSGELFF
TRBV5-4	TRBD1	.	TRBJ1-5	TGTGCCAGCAGCATGGACAGGGGCAATCAGCCCCAGCATTTT	CASSMDRGNQPQHF
TRBV18	.	once	TRBJ2-3	TGTGCCAGCTCACCACCAGGTTATGGCACAGATACGCAGTATTTT	CASSPPGYGTDTQYF
TRBV5-4	TRBD2	.	TRBJ2-3	TGTGCCAGCAGCTCCCGGCCGGGACTAGCGGGGGCCACAGATACGCAGTATTTT	CASSSRPGLAGATDTQYF
TRBV29-1	.	once	TRBJ1-2	TGCAGCGTTGTCCCAGGGGCTAACTATGGCTACACCTTC	CSVVPGANYGYTF
TRBV6-5	.	.	TRBJ2-7	TGTGCCAGCAGTTACCCAGGACGGATCTACGAGCAGTACTTC	CASSYPGRIYEQYF
TRBV2	TRBD1	.	TRBJ2-2	TGTGCCAGCGGGGCAGGGGGCACCGGGGAGCTGTTTTTT	CASGAGGTGELFF
TRBV11-2	.	.	TRBJ1-3	TGTGCCAGCAGCCCCTCAGGTGAAGGAAACACCATATATTTT	CASSPSGEGNTIYF
TRBV5-6	.	.	TRBJ1-2	TGTGCCAGCAGCTCCCGTATAGATGGCTACACCTTC	CASSSRIDGYTF
TRBV7-9	.	few	TRBJ2-3	TGTGCCAGCAGCCTAAGTGACCAGCCCACAGATACGCAGTATTTT	CASSLSDQPTDTQYF
TRBV27	.	.	TRBJ1-5	TGTGCCAGCAGGGGTTGGGGTTCGAGTCAGCCCCAGCATTTT	CASRGWGSSQPQHF
TRBV19	.	.	TRBJ1-3	TGTGCCAGTATCAACAGGAGGCTCTCTGGAAACACCATATATTTT	CASINRRLSGNTIYF
TRBV7-8	.	.	TRBJ1-6	TGTGCCAGCAGCCGGAAAGAACAGGGAGGTAGCTATAATTCACCCCTCCACTTT	CASSRKEQGGSYNSPLHF
TRBV19	.	.	TRBJ1-5	TGTGCCAGTAGGGGAGGGACTACTCAGCCCCAGCATTTT	CASRGGTTQPQHF
TRBV5-1	TRBD2	.	TRBJ2-7	TGCGCCAGCGGACTTACTAGCGGAAGCTCCTACGAGCAGTACTTC	CASGLTSGSSYEQYF
TRBV7-2	.	.	TRBJ2-7	TGTGCCAGCAGCTCGGGACTCATCCACGAGCAGTACTTC	CASSSGLIHEQYF
TRBV4-3	TRBD2	.	TRBJ2-3	TGCGCCAGCAGCCAAGATCGGCCAGGGAGGGTGACAGATACGCAGTATTTT	CASSQDRPGRVTDTQYF
TRBV7-8	.	.	TRBJ2-5	TGTGCCAGCACGGACAGATCAATACAAGAGACCCAGTACTTC	CASTDRSIQETQYF
TRBV3-1/TRBV3-2	TRBD1	.	TRBJ1-2	TGTGCCAGCAGCCAATCAGGAGGGGGCGACTATGGCTACACCTTC	CASSQSGGGDYGYTF
TRBV7-3	.	.	TRBJ1-1	TGTGCCAGCAGCTCGACAATGAACACTGAAGCTTTCTTT	CASSSTMNTEAFF
TRBV28	.	.	TRBJ2-7	TGTGCCAGCAGTTTCGACAGTTCGACGGGGGAGCAGTACTTC	CASSFDSSTGEQYF
TRBV6-5	TRBD1	.	TRBJ2-2	TGTGCCAGCAGTTACGGACAGGAAGTCACCGGGGAGCTGTTTTTT	CASSYGQEVTGELFF
TRBV6-5	.	.	TRBJ1-1	TGTGCCAGCAGTTACGGGAGCAGGGGAAACACTGAAGCTTTCTTT	CASSYGSRGNTEAFF
TRBV6-5	.	.	TRBJ2-7	TGTGCCACCCAAGTAGGGGCCACTAACTCCTACGAGCAGTACTTC	CATQVGATNSYEQYF
TRBV2	TRBD2	.	TRBJ2-1	TGTGCCAGCAGGAGACTAGCGGGGGTATCCTACAATGAGCAGTTCTTC	CASRRLAGVSYNEQFF
TRBV7-9	.	.	TRBJ1-2	TGTGCCAGCAGCCCCCGACGGGAAACCTTC	CASSPRRETF
TRBV19	.	.	TRBJ2-7	TGTGCCAGTAGTATAGACGCTAGAGATGGCTACGAGCAGTACTTC	CASSIDARDGYEQYF
TRBV11-2	.	.	TRBJ1-4	TGTGCCAGCACGCTTAACCTAGGGGATGAAAAACTGTTTTTT	CASTLNLGDEKLFF
TRBV5-6	.	.	TRBJ2-7	TGTGCCAGCAGCTTTCTAGGGTCCTCCGAGCAGTACTTC	CASSFLGSSEQYF
TRBV7-9	.	.	TRBJ1-1	TGTGCCAGCAGCTTTGATAGGGGGACCTCTGAAGCTTTCTTT	CASSFDRGTSEAFF
TRBV20-1	.	.	TRBJ1-2	TGCAGTTTGGTGGGGGGCCATGGCTACACCTTC	CSLVGGHGYTF
TRBV18	TRBD1	.	TRBJ2-7	TGTGCCAGCTCACCTTTCGACAGGGGCGAGCAGTACTTC	CASSPFDRGEQYF
TRBV28	TRBD1	.	TRBJ1-2	TGTGCCAGCAGTTTGGACCAGGGGGCAGGGGGCTACACCTTC	CASSLDQGAGGYTF
TRBV11-1	TRBD2	.	TRBJ2-7	TGTGCCAGCAGCTTAGTACGGGGGGGGCCCCCCTACGAGCAGTACTTC	CASSLVRGGPPYEQYF
TRBV4-1	.	.	TRBJ1-2	TGCGCCAGCAGCCAAGAAAGGGATCGAGGGGCGCGGGTCTTC	CASSQERDRGARVF
TRBV7-6	.	.	TRBJ1-4	TGTGCCAGCAGCTTAGTAAACGAGGGGTTTAATGAAAAACTGTTTTTT	CASSLVNEGFNEKLFF
TRBV3-1/TRBV3-2	TRBD1	.	TRBJ2-6	TGTGCCAGCAGCCAGGGACAGGGGGCTATTGGGGCCAACGTCCTGACTTTC	CASSQGQGAIGANVLTF
TRBV5-6	.	.	TRBJ2-4	TGTGCCAGCAGCTGGGGACTGTTAGCCAAAAACATTCAGTACTTC	CASSWGLLAKNIQYF
TRBV14	.	.	TRBJ1-2	TGTGCCAGCAGCCAAGGCAGTGCTTATGGCTACACCTTC	CASSQGSAYGYTF
TRBV19	.	.	TRBJ1-5	TGTGCCAGTAGCTACGATCTTCCGGGCCGATATAGCAATCAGCCCCAGCATTTT	CASSYDLPGRYSNQPQHF
TRBV7-9	.	few	TRBJ1-2	TGTGCCAGCAGTTTGGACTATGGCTACACCTTC	CASSLDYGYTF
TRBV9	.	.	TRBJ1-2	TGTGCCAGCAGCGTAGCTGAGGGCCCTACCTATGGCTACACCTTC	CASSVAEGPTYGYTF